The 6 T cell receptor beta chains below were found in one sample sequenced in a study of T cell repertoires in cytomegalovirus infection. These receptors have no identified antigens. TCRdb reprocessed the reads with MiXCR, giving one entry per CDR3 protein. The table includes about 55,000 distinct CDR3 sequences, 15% to 25% detected once. The starting material was CD8+ T cells from cultured PBMCs, obtained from culture after CMV antigen stimulation. Receptor source: a human donor in good health (CMV status not recorded). Some clones in this sample may be carry-over from other donors' samples.

This clonotype was seen repeatedly, ten times or more. V gene TRBV7-4 combines with J gene TRBJ1-5, with D possibly matching TRBD1 (5 bases). Per germline, CDR1 SGHVT and CDR2 SQSDAQ. The CDR3 covers 18 residues. Trimming removed 6 bases from V and 0 bases from J, with 21 bases in between. CDR3 DNA: TGTGCCAGCAGAACCGCGGGGTACCTGGGGGTTAGCAATCAGCCCCAGCATTTT. Encoded protein: CASRTAGYLGVSNQPQHF. Based on the CDR3 plus reference TRBV7-4 and TRBJ1-5, the full variable domain is GAGVSQSPRYKVAKRGRDVALRCDSISGHVTLYWYRQTLGQGSEVLTYSQSDAQRDKSGRPSGRFSAERPERSVSTLKIQRTEQGDSAVYLCASRTAGYLGVSNQPQHFGDGTRLSIL.

This clonotype was detected a few times. This chain links TRBV7-9 with TRBJ2-4; the match to TRBD2 covers 8 bases. The V gene's germline CDR1 is SEHNR and CDR2 FQNEAQ (reference sequence). This CDR3 comprises 16 residues. Trimming cost V 6 bases and J 2 bases; bases outside gene matches: 9. CDR3 sequence: CASSQATSGTKNIQYF. The CDR3 DNA sequence: TGTGCCAGCAGTCAAGCAACTAGCGGAACCAAAAACATTCAGTACTTC.

The J gene is TRBJ1-2, the V gene TRBV7-2; TRBD1 matches 8 bases. V trimming: 4 bases; J trimming: 8 bases; junction bases outside the gene matches: 9. The CDR3 runs 14 residues. From germline, CDR1 is SGHTA and CDR2 FQGNSA. CDR3 in DNA: TGTGCCAGCAGCTGGGTTGACAGGGGAAGGGGCTACACCTTC. The encoded protein is CASSWVDRGRGYTF.

In its sample, this clonotype was seen once. The rearrangement uses TRBV2 and TRBJ1-4; 11 bases agree with TRBD1. Germline lookup yields CDR1 SNHLY and CDR2 FYNNEI. The CDR3 contains 17 residues. Trimming took 6 bases from V and 4 from J; bases not matched to a gene: 10. In nucleotides, the CDR3 is TGTGCCAGCAGGGACAGGGGGCGAACTATGGATAATGAAAAACTGTTTTTT. It yields the protein CASRDRGRTMDNEKLFF.

This rearrangement joins TRBV7-8 to TRBJ1-5; the match to TRBD1 covers 10 bases. Germline assignment: CDR1 SGHVS and CDR2 FQNEAQ. The CDR3 covers 20 residues. V shed 1 base, J shed 0 bases, and the junction held 12 bases outside the gene matches. The CDR3 region is CASSLDAGTGDPYSNQPQHF. As DNA, the CDR3 is TGTGCCAGCAGCTTAGATGCCGGGACAGGGGATCCCTATAGCAATCAGCCCCAGCATTTT. The full variable domain, completed using reference TRBV7-8 and TRBJ1-5, is GAGVSQSPRYKVAKRGQDVALRCDPISGHVSLFWYQQALGQGPEFLTYFQNEAQLDKSGLPSDRFFAERPEGSVSTLKIQRTQQEDSAVYLCASSLDAGTGDPYSNQPQHFGDGTRLSIL.

This rearrangement joins TRBV9 to TRBJ1-4; the D gene is possibly TRBD1 (6 bases). The CDR3 sequence is 15 residues long. CDR1 SGDLS and CDR2 YYNGEE come from the germline V gene. V lost 2 bases, J lost 1 base, and 9 bases lay in between. The CDR3 DNA is TGTGCCAGCAGCGTCCAGGGGTTAACTAATGAAAAACTGTTTTTT. Translation: CASSVQGLTNEKLFF.